This T cell receptor beta chain is drawn from a study of blood T cell repertoires in COVID-19. Generated by immunoSEQ multiplex PCR, the TCRdb table keeps only in-frame clones and is missing some. Of approximately 200,000 clones in the sample, 87% are singletons; the top ten hold 2% to 2.5%. CDR1 is SQVTM and CDR2 is ANQGSEA in the germline V gene. This CDR3 is 14 amino acids long. V shed 3 bases, J shed 6 bases, and the junction held 10 bases outside the gene matches. This TCR derives from a woman in her twenties or thirties who had recovered from COVID-19. Sequencing used PBMCs or T cells enriched from blood (not recorded which). The chain has TRBV29-1 and TRBJ1-1; 7 bases are a match to TRBD1. CDR3 protein: CSVDPSGQGAEAFF. The CDR3 coding sequence is TGCAGCGTTGATCCTTCGGGGCAGGGGGCTGAAGCTTTCTTT.